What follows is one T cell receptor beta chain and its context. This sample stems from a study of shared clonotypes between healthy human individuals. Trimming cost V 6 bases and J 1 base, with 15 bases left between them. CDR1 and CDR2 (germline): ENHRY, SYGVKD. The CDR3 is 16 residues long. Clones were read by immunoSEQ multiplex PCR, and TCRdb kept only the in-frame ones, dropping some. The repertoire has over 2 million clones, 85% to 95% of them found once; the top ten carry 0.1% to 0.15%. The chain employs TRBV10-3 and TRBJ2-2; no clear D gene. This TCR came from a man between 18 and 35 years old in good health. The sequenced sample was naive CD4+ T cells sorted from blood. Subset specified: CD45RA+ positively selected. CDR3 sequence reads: CAISVGSGENTGELFF. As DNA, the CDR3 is TGTGCCATCAGCGTTGGCTCTGGGGAGAACACCGGGGAGCTGTTTTTT.